This TCR beta chain was recorded in a study of cytomegalovirus exposure and HLA in healthy donors. Study-level findings and limits: In a later analysis, at a false discovery rate of 0.05, under 20,000 TCR beta sequences were associated with HLA alleles.

13 Jbeta primers and 60 Vbeta primers were used for the PCR. The data were produced by immunoSEQ multiplex PCR, yet TCRdb's version contains in-frame clones alone and is incomplete. Of some 200,000 clones detected, approximately 70% appear once; the ten largest clones hold about 2.5%. As regards this clone: What it binds is not known.

The CDR3 contains 13 residues. Looked up from germline, CDR1 is SGDLS and CDR2 is YYNGEE. This receptor was obtained from a man in his forties in good health and CMV-seropositive. The sequenced material came from PBMCs. V and J are TRBV9 and TRBJ2-5, with a tentative D call TRBD1 (5 bases). The closer fit of TRBJ2-7 to the DNA end suggests the J call may be wrong. Here the CDR3 DNA reads TGTGCCAGCAGCGGACAACAGGATTACGAGCAGTACTTC. Residues: CASSGQQDYEQYF.